This T cell receptor (beta chain) originates from a study of human T cells and chemical hapten exposure (dated by TCRdb to 2020 to 2022). Turning to the overall study: For sensitization, 2% DPC in acetone was applied to a roughly 2 cm by roughly 2 cm area of upper inner arm skin. Weekly therapeutic DPC doses were additionally applied to the scalp of patients throughout the approximately 23-week study period. Patch testing was done on the upper back using Finn chambers containing 0.01% DPC, and results were scored after 6 days according to International Contact Dermatitis Research Group standards. The mostly female patient cohort included alopecia areata with under or over 50% scalp involvement, alopecia totalis and alopecia universalis. Libraries were pooled for sequencing, and variation in per-sample TCR yields was attributed mainly to small differences in library volumes within the pool. The study tracked peripheral blood TCR repertoire changes in vivo during primary and secondary sensitization to the hapten diphenylcyclopropenone (DPC) in alopecia patients. Blood samples were taken from patients before sensitization (week 0) and at 2, 6 and about 24 weeks after DPC sensitization. Blood for TCR sequencing was provided by twenty-nine alopecia patients at one to four time points (pre-sensitization, 2, 6 and 24 weeks).

Study-level results and caveats: Because every patient had alopecia, a presumed autoimmune disease, the patients' immune response might differ from that of healthy individuals. The number of TCRs above 1 in 1000 frequency did not change with DPC sensitization; there was no evidence of global repertoire structure alterations. Significantly more large CDR3 similarity clusters were formed by expanded TCRs than by pre-sensitization or healthy control sets, consistent with antigen-driven responses. The number of PT1 expanded TCRs positively correlated with patch test score, significant at thresholds 8, 16 and 32 but not 4. After repeated subsampling, the strength of the expansion versus patch-test correlation and the threshold at which it became significant changed.

This clonotype turned up a few times. Its antigen is still unknown. No much larger clone exists at a distance of one base, and base qualities are not known. V is clipped by 2 bases and J by 2 bases, and the sequence between their germline boundaries is 11 bases long. Spanning cysteine to phenylalanine, the CDR3 consists of 15 amino acids. Only the CDR3 DNA is retained, 45 bases long and in frame from the first base. As encoded in the germline V gene, CDR1 is SGHTA while CDR2 is FQGTGA. Libraries were prepared through RACE. The sample was run on a NextSeq 500. Library preparation attached unique molecular identifiers to individual cDNA molecules for quantitative, reproducible TCR counting. Both TCR alpha and TCR beta chains were sequenced from each blood RNA sample. Under the source paper's analysis protocol: The median number of TCRs per sample was around 100,000, ranging from about 20,000 to 750,000. The Decombinator software suite was used to annotate V, J and CDR3 in the TCR reads. For PS versus PT1 abundance plots, all samples were subsampled to the same number of TCRs (28,000). TCRs were defined as expanded if absent before sensitization and observed at least eight times at the 2-week time point. TCRdb reran the public reads through fastp at Q25 and MiXCR, keeping productive beta chains. Each entry is one CDR3 protein sequence, shown with its most common DNA and genes. TCRdb, not the original authors, processed these V and J calls. For this sample the table gives more than 80,000 distinct CDR3 sequences, of which approximately 8% were detected only once. The ten largest clones represent roughly 1.6% of the sample.

The meaning of the sample's time point label: patch test 1, 2 weeks after DPC sensitization. This specimen's treatment or condition label, interpreted: therapeutic diphenylcyclopropenone sensitization with weekly scalp DPC. Blood at each patch-test visit was drawn before the patch test was applied. Patients were eligible if aged 18 to 70, diagnosed with alopecia and judged suitable for DPC therapy, and pregnant patients were excluded. Total RNA was isolated from unfractionated whole blood collected in Tempus Blood RNA tubes. The chain is assembled from TRBV7-3 and TRBJ2-3; the D call could be TRBD1 or TRBD2, with each sharing 5 bases. The sequencing here drew on whole blood, taken in connection with sensitization to the hapten diphenylcyclopropenone (DPC). This sequence was found in a woman between 25 and 40 years old with alopecia areata. Some clones in this sample may be carry-over from other donors' samples. CDR3 reads: CASSLDRGLTDTQYF. The sequenced DNA: TGTGCCAGCAGCTTAGACCGGGGCCTCACAGATACGCAGTATTTT.